The clone carrying this T cell receptor beta chain was observed a handful of times. The antigen is undetermined. Germline CDR1 is DFQATT and CDR2 is SNEGSKA (reference sequence). V lost 2 bases to trimming and J lost 5 bases, with 9 bases between them. There are 12 residues in the CDR3. The sample comes from a study of blood T cells in healthy people across ages. Through a sample-barcoded 5' primer and a J-beta primer mix, a second PCR was run for about 6 to 12 cycles. TCRdb reprocessed the 5' RACE reads with MiXCR, giving one entry per CDR3 protein. Of around 520,000 distinct CDR3 sequences listed, about 28% are singletons. Study conclusions and caveats: Total diversity from one million sequenced T cells was likely underestimated.

These data also featured in a second study, about T cells of mothers and their children. That paper states: About 6 children, together with their three healthy Caucasian mothers, made up the donors. Slightly higher overlap, not significant, was seen in related mother-child pairs than in unrelated pairs.

The sample taken for sequencing was blood. V gene TRBV20-1 combines with J gene TRBJ2-5; possibly TRBD1 for D (5 bases). This TCR came from a boy younger than 10 in good health. This CDR3 reads CSARRGRETQYF. The CDR3 DNA reads as TGCAGTGCTAGAAGGGGCAGGGAGACCCAGTACTTC.